The rows below give T cell receptor beta chains drawn from one sample of a study of Graves' ophthalmopathy and Graves' hyperthyroidism. From the multiplex PCR reads, TCRdb called clonotypes with MiXCR, one entry per CDR3 protein. The table has some 410,000 distinct CDR3 sequences, around a fifth seen once. Sequencing was carried out using peripheral blood. Every receptor here comes from a woman aged 18 to 35 with stable Graves' hyperthyroidism. The CDR3 runs from the conserved cysteine through the conserved F or W. A D gene is named only where the DNA matches it firmly. The listing skips clone size in some rows; elsewhere it reads once, few, many or a size class.

v_call: TRBV12-3/TRBV12-4
j_call: TRBJ1-2
d_call: .
clone_size: .
cdr3_aa: CASSSPGEGGYTF
cdr3_nt: TGTGCCAGCAGTTCACCTGGGGAGGGTGGCTACACCTTC

v_call: TRBV10-1
j_call: TRBJ2-7
d_call: .
clone_size: few
cdr3_aa: CASSGTLYEQYF
cdr3_nt: TGCGCCAGCAGTGGGACTCTCTACGAGCAGTACTTC

v_call: TRBV11-2
j_call: TRBJ1-2
d_call: .
clone_size: few
cdr3_aa: CASSLDRAATYGYTF
cdr3_nt: TGTGCCAGCAGCTTAGATAGGGCAGCTACCTATGGCTACACCTTC

v_call: TRBV12-3/TRBV12-4
j_call: TRBJ1-6
d_call: TRBD1
clone_size: many
cdr3_aa: CASSPDRGLSPSYNSPLHF
cdr3_nt: TGTGCCAGCAGCCCCGACAGGGGACTTTCGCCTTCTTATAATTCACCCCTCCACTTT

v_call: TRBV20-1
j_call: TRBJ2-7
d_call: TRBD2
clone_size: many
cdr3_aa: CSAIPGTSGRFSYEQYF
cdr3_nt: TGCAGTGCTATCCCCGGGACTAGCGGGAGATTCTCCTACGAGCAGTACTTC

v_call: TRBV11-3
j_call: TRBJ2-2
d_call: .
clone_size: many
cdr3_aa: CASSYHTGELFF
cdr3_nt: TGTGCCAGCAGCTACCACACCGGGGAGCTGTTTTTT

v_call: TRBV15
j_call: TRBJ1-5
d_call: TRBD1
clone_size: many
cdr3_aa: CATSRYQGANQPQHF
cdr3_nt: TGTGCCACCAGCAGGTACCAGGGGGCCAATCAGCCCCAGCATTTT

v_call: TRBV20-1
j_call: TRBJ1-2
d_call: .
clone_size: many
cdr3_aa: CSATPQAGYYGYTF
cdr3_nt: TGCAGTGCTACCCCCCAGGCAGGGTACTATGGCTACACCTTC

v_call: TRBV20-1
j_call: TRBJ1-1
d_call: .
clone_size: many
cdr3_aa: CSARESVNTEAFF
cdr3_nt: TGCAGTGCTAGGGAGAGCGTGAACACTGAAGCTTTCTTT

v_call: TRBV12-3/TRBV12-4
j_call: TRBJ2-7
d_call: TRBD1
clone_size: many
cdr3_aa: CASSLFGGQGAYEQYF
cdr3_nt: TGTGCCAGCAGTTTGTTCGGTGGACAGGGGGCGTACGAGCAGTACTTC

v_call: TRBV4-3
j_call: TRBJ2-7
d_call: TRBD2
clone_size: many
cdr3_aa: CASSRGTSASYEQYF
cdr3_nt: TGCGCCAGCAGCCGAGGGACTAGCGCTTCCTACGAGCAGTACTTC

v_call: TRBV11-2
j_call: TRBJ1-1
d_call: .
clone_size: many
cdr3_aa: CASSSQAEAFF
cdr3_nt: TGTGCCAGCAGCTCTCAGGCTGAAGCTTTCTTT

v_call: TRBV25-1
j_call: TRBJ2-6
d_call: .
clone_size: many
cdr3_aa: CASSERGGFTGANVLTF
cdr3_nt: TGTGCCAGCAGTGAAAGAGGGGGGTTCACTGGGGCCAACGTCCTGACTTTC

v_call: TRBV4-3
j_call: TRBJ2-7
d_call: .
clone_size: many
cdr3_aa: CASSQDRAGTSYEQYF
cdr3_nt: TGCGCCAGCAGCCAAGATAGGGCAGGGACATCCTACGAGCAGTACTTC

v_call: TRBV11-2
j_call: TRBJ2-7
d_call: .
clone_size: many
cdr3_aa: CASSSQPGLGILSYEQYF
cdr3_nt: TGTGCCAGCAGCTCCCAGCCGGGACTGGGGATCCTCTCCTACGAGCAGTACTTC

v_call: TRBV20-1
j_call: TRBJ1-2
d_call: .
clone_size: many
cdr3_aa: CSARDGRGLGYGYTF
cdr3_nt: TGCAGTGCTAGAGATGGGCGGGGGTTAGGGTATGGCTACACCTTC

v_call: TRBV11-2
j_call: TRBJ2-5
d_call: .
clone_size: few
cdr3_aa: CASSLSGASGQETQYF
cdr3_nt: TGTGCCAGCAGCTTAAGTGGGGCCTCCGGGCAAGAGACCCAGTACTTC

v_call: TRBV24-1
j_call: TRBJ2-7
d_call: TRBD1
clone_size: .
cdr3_aa: CATSDPPGTGVEEQYF
cdr3_nt: TGTGCCACCAGTGACCCCCCCGGGACAGGGGTGGAAGAGCAGTACTTC

v_call: TRBV7-2
j_call: TRBJ2-7
d_call: TRBD1
clone_size: .
cdr3_aa: CASSRDRGTSHEQYF
cdr3_nt: TGTGCCAGCAGCCGGGACAGGGGGACGTCACACGAGCAGTACTTC

v_call: TRBV12-3/TRBV12-4
j_call: TRBJ2-2
d_call: TRBD2
clone_size: many
cdr3_aa: CASSFWSGSATGELFF
cdr3_nt: TGTGCCAGCAGTTTTTGGAGCGGGAGCGCCACCGGGGAGCTGTTTTTT

v_call: TRBV20-1
j_call: TRBJ2-7
d_call: TRBD2
clone_size: .
cdr3_aa: CSAPGTSGAPRDEQYF
cdr3_nt: TGCAGTGCTCCCGGGACTAGCGGGGCTCCTCGCGACGAGCAGTACTTC

v_call: TRBV10-2
j_call: TRBJ2-5
d_call: .
clone_size: many
cdr3_aa: CASSDGNQETQYF
cdr3_nt: TGCGCCAGCAGTGATGGTAACCAAGAGACCCAGTACTTC

v_call: TRBV30
j_call: TRBJ2-7
d_call: TRBD1
clone_size: .
cdr3_aa: CAWNSGTGFGEQYF
cdr3_nt: TGTGCCTGGAATTCCGGGACAGGGTTCGGCGAGCAGTACTTC

v_call: TRBV2
j_call: TRBJ1-3
d_call: TRBD1
clone_size: .
cdr3_aa: CASNHDRATGNTIYF
cdr3_nt: TGTGCCAGCAATCATGACAGGGCAACAGGAAACACCATATATTTT

v_call: TRBV5-1
j_call: TRBJ1-3
d_call: TRBD1
clone_size: many
cdr3_aa: CASSSTGTVSGNTIYF
cdr3_nt: TGCGCCAGCAGCTCGACCGGGACAGTCTCTGGAAACACCATATATTTT

v_call: TRBV7-9
j_call: TRBJ2-7
d_call: .
clone_size: .
cdr3_aa: CASSLLADEQYF
cdr3_nt: TGTGCCAGCAGTCTCCTAGCAGACGAGCAGTACTTC

v_call: TRBV6-5
j_call: TRBJ2-2
d_call: TRBD1
clone_size: .
cdr3_aa: CASSYSQGAGTGELFF
cdr3_nt: TGTGCCAGCAGTTACTCCCAGGGGGCCGGAACCGGGGAGCTGTTTTTT

v_call: TRBV12-5
j_call: TRBJ2-3
d_call: TRBD2
clone_size: few
cdr3_aa: CASGSRTSGRPYTQYF
cdr3_nt: TGTGCTAGTGGCTCCCGCACTAGCGGGAGGCCATATACGCAGTATTTT

v_call: TRBV7-2
j_call: TRBJ1-2
d_call: .
clone_size: .
cdr3_aa: CASSLEWADGYTF
cdr3_nt: TGTGCCAGCAGCTTAGAGTGGGCAGATGGCTACACCTTC

v_call: TRBV7-2
j_call: TRBJ2-7
d_call: TRBD1
clone_size: .
cdr3_aa: CASSFRQGAQGEQYF
cdr3_nt: TGTGCCAGCAGCTTTAGACAGGGGGCGCAGGGCGAGCAGTACTTC

v_call: TRBV4-1
j_call: TRBJ1-5
d_call: TRBD1
clone_size: many
cdr3_aa: CASSPPTGYSNQPQHF
cdr3_nt: TGCGCCAGCAGCCCTCCGACAGGGTATAGCAATCAGCCCCAGCATTTT

v_call: TRBV2
j_call: TRBJ1-1
d_call: .
clone_size: many
cdr3_aa: CASSEGARIAFF
cdr3_nt: TGTGCCAGCAGTGAAGGGGCTCGGATAGCTTTCTTT

v_call: TRBV12-3/TRBV12-4
j_call: TRBJ1-1
d_call: .
clone_size: many
cdr3_aa: CASSPTGNAFF
cdr3_nt: TGTGCCAGCAGCCCTACAGGGAACGCTTTCTTT

v_call: TRBV28
j_call: TRBJ1-1
d_call: .
clone_size: many
cdr3_aa: CASSLLGSTLNTEAFF
cdr3_nt: TGTGCCAGCAGTTTATTAGGTAGCACGCTGAACACTGAAGCTTTCTTT

v_call: TRBV19
j_call: TRBJ1-1
d_call: TRBD1
clone_size: many
cdr3_aa: CASTTDRAWAEAFF
cdr3_nt: TGTGCCAGCACCACGGACAGGGCGTGGGCTGAAGCTTTCTTT

v_call: TRBV7-7
j_call: TRBJ2-5
d_call: TRBD1
clone_size: many
cdr3_aa: CASSPGTGGWGETQYF
cdr3_nt: TGTGCTAGCAGCCCTGGGACAGGGGGCTGGGGCGAGACCCAGTACTTC

v_call: TRBV5-1
j_call: TRBJ1-2
d_call: .
clone_size: many
cdr3_aa: CASSFVSGRANYGYTF
cdr3_nt: TGCGCCAGCAGCTTTGTCAGCGGACGAGCTAACTATGGCTACACCTTC

v_call: TRBV27
j_call: TRBJ2-7
d_call: .
clone_size: .
cdr3_aa: CASSEVGTTPPQQYF
cdr3_nt: TGTGCCAGCAGTGAAGTGGGCACGACCCCACCGCAACAGTACTTC

v_call: TRBV27
j_call: TRBJ1-1
d_call: .
clone_size: many
cdr3_aa: CASSPHPGRGTEAFF
cdr3_nt: TGTGCCAGCAGTCCCCACCCGGGACGGGGCACTGAAGCTTTCTTT

v_call: TRBV4-1
j_call: TRBJ2-7
d_call: TRBD2
clone_size: many
cdr3_aa: CASSQQAGVGYEQYF
cdr3_nt: TGCGCCAGCAGCCAACAAGCGGGAGTAGGCTACGAGCAGTACTTC

v_call: TRBV11-2
j_call: TRBJ1-2
d_call: .
clone_size: .
cdr3_aa: CASSLFRNGTEGGYTF
cdr3_nt: TGTGCCAGCAGCTTATTTAGGAACGGGACGGAGGGTGGCTACACCTTC

v_call: TRBV20-1
j_call: TRBJ1-1
d_call: TRBD1
clone_size: few
cdr3_aa: CSAGDRVSNTEAFF
cdr3_nt: TGCAGTGCTGGAGACAGGGTTTCGAACACTGAAGCTTTCTTT

v_call: TRBV6-1
j_call: TRBJ2-7
d_call: TRBD2
clone_size: many
cdr3_aa: CASSTLAAWQYF
cdr3_nt: TGTGCCAGCAGTACCCTAGCGGCATGGCAGTACTTC

v_call: TRBV7-6
j_call: TRBJ1-6
d_call: .
clone_size: many
cdr3_aa: CASSSGAGTHNSPLHF
cdr3_nt: TGTGCCAGCAGCTCCGGTGCCGGGACACATAATTCACCCCTCCACTTT

v_call: TRBV11-3
j_call: TRBJ2-2
d_call: .
clone_size: many
cdr3_aa: CASSPHTGELFF
cdr3_nt: TGTGCCAGCAGCCCTCACACCGGGGAGCTGTTTTTT